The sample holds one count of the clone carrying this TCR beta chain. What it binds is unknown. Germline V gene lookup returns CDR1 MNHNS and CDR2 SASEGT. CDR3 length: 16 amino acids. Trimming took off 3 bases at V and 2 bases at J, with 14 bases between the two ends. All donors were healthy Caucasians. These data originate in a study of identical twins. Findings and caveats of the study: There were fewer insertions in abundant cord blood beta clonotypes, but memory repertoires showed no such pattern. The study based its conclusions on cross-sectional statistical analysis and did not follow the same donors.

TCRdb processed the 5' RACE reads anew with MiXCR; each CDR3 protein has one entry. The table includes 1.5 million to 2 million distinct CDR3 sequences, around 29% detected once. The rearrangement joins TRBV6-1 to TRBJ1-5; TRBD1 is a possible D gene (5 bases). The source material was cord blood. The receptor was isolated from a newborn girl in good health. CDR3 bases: TGTGCCAGCAGTGAGGAAAGAGGAGGGGGCAATCAGCCCCAGCATTTT. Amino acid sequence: CASSEERGGGNQPQHF.